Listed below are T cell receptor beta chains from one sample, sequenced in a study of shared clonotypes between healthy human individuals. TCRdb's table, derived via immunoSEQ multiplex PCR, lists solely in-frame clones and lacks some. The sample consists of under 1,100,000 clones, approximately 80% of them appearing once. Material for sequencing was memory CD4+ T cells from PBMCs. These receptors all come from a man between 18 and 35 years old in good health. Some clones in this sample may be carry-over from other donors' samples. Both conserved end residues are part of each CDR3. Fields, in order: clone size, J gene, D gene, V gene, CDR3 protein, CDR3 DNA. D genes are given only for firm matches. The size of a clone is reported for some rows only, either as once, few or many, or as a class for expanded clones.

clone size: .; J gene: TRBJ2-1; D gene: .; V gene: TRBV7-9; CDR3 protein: CASSLGFSGSEQFF; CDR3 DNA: TGTGCCAGCAGCTTGGGGTTCTCGGGGAGTGAGCAGTTCTTC
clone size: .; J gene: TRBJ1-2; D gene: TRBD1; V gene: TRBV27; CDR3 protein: CASRFHWPGQGYGYTF; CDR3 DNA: TGTGCCAGCAGATTCCACTGGCCGGGACAGGGGTATGGCTACACCTTC
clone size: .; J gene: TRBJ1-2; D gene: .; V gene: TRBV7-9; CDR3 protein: CASSLVVGSGYYGYTF; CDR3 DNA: TGTGCCAGCAGCTTAGTGGTGGGATCGGGATACTATGGCTACACCTTC
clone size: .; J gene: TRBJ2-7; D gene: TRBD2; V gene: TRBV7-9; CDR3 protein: CASSSLAGGSLEQYF; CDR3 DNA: TGTGCCAGCAGCTCACTAGCGGGAGGCTCCCTCGAGCAGTACTTC
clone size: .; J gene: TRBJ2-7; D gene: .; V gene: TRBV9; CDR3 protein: CASSVDVQAPYEQYF; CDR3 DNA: TGTGCCAGCAGCGTAGATGTGCAGGCCCCCTACGAGCAGTACTTC
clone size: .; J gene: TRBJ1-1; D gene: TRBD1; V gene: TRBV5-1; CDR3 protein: CASSLGPKGANTEAFF; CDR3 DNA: TGCGCCAGCAGCTTGGGCCCAAAGGGGGCGAACACTGAAGCTTTCTTT
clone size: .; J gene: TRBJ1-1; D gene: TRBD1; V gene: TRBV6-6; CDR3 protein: CASRKGAGGYTEAFF; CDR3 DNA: TGTGCCAGCAGAAAAGGTGCAGGGGGCTACACTGAAGCTTTCTTT
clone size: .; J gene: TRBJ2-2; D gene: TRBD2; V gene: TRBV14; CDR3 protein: CASSQIAGLTGELFF; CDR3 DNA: TGTGCCAGCAGCCAAATAGCGGGATTAACCGGGGAGCTGTTTTTT
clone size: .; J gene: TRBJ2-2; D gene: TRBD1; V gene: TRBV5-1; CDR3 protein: CASSLGTGITGELFF; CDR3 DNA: TGCGCCAGCAGCTTGGGGACAGGGATAACCGGGGAGCTGTTTTTT
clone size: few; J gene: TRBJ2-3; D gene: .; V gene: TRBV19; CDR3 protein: CASSLGTDTQYF; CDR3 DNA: TGTGCCAGTAGCCTAGGCACAGATACGCAGTATTTT
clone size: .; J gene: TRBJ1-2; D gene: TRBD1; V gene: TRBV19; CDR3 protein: CASTPVLPQGAYGYTF; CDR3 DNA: TGTGCCAGTACCCCTGTATTGCCACAGGGGGCCTATGGCTACACCTTC
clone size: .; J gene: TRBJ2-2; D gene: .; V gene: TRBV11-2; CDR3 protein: CASSLGTSANTGELFF; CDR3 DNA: TGTGCCAGCAGCTTAGGGACATCAGCGAACACCGGGGAGCTGTTTTTT
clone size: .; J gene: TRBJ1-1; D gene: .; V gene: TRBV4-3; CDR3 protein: CASSQTSNTEAFF; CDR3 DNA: TGCGCCAGCAGCCAGACATCGAACACTGAAGCTTTCTTT
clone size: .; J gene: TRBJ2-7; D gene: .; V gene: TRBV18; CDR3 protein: CASSPDHFYYEQYF; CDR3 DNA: TGTGCCAGCTCACCTGATCATTTTTACTACGAGCAGTACTTC
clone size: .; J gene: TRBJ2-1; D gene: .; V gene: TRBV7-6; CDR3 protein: CASSLRDYNEQFF; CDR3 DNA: TGTGCCAGCAGCTTACGGGATTACAATGAGCAGTTCTTC
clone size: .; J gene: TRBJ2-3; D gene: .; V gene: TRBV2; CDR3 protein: CASRRETDTQYF; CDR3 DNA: TGTGCCAGCCGCAGGGAGACAGATACGCAGTATTTT
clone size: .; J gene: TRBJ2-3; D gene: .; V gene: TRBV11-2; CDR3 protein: CASSLLGSDTQYF; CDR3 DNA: TGTGCCAGCAGCTTATTGGGGTCAGATACGCAGTATTTT
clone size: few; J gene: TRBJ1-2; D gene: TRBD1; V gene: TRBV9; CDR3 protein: CASSAGTGGNYGYTF; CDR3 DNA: TGTGCCAGCAGCGCCGGGACAGGGGGCAACTATGGCTACACCTTC
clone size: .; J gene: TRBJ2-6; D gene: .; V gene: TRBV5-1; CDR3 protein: CASSLAVAGVPGANVLTF; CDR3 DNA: TGCGCCAGCAGCTTGGCGGTCGCAGGGGTTCCTGGGGCCAACGTCCTGACTTTC
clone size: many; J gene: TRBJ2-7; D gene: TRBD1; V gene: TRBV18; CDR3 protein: CASSKDRGAYEQYF; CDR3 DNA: TGTGCCAGCTCGAAGGACAGGGGCGCCTACGAGCAGTACTTC
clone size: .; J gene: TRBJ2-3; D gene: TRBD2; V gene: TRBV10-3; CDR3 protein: CATGRLAGVTDTQYF; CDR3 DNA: TGTGCCACAGGGCGGCTAGCGGGAGTCACAGATACGCAGTATTTT
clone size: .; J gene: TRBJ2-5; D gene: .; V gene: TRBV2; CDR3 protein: CASSEAGGETQYF; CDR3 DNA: TGTGCCAGCAGTGAAGCTGGTGGGGAGACCCAGTACTTC
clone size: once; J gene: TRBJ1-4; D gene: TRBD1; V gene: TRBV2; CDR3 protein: CASSREGAGDRYF; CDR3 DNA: TGTGCCAGCAGTAGGGAGGGGGCAGGGGACCGGTATTTT